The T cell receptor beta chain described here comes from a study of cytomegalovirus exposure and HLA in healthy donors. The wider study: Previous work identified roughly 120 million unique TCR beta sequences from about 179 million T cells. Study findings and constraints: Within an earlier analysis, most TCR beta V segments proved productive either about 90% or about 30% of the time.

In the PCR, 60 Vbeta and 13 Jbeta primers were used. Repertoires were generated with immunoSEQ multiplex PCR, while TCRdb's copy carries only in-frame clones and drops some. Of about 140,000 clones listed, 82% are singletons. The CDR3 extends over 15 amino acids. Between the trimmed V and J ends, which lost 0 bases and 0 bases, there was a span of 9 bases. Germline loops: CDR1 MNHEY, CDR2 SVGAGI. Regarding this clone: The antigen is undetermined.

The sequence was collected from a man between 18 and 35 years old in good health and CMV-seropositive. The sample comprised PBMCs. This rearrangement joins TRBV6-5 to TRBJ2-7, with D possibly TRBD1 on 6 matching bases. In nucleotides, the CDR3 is TGTGCCAGCAGTTACTCGGACAGTAGCTCCTACGAGCAGTACTTC. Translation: CASSYSDSSSYEQYF.